This T cell receptor (beta chain) came from a study of post-analysis software for immune sequencing data. Overall study results and limits: F-measure co-clustering was strong for batch-matched samples. Multiple sclerosis was associated with a significant reduction in normalized Chao1 diversity relative to controls. Five or six TRBV segments, TRBV5-6, TRBV5-1 and TRBV20-1 among them, were found more frequent in patients than controls.

Trimming took off 2 bases at V and 2 bases at J, with 12 bases between the two ends. This CDR3 is built from 15 residues. With respect to this clonotype: Its antigen is unidentified.

Every TCR beta cDNA library bore unique molecular identifiers. It was from roughly 1 to 10 million T cells that 500,000 to 600,000 cDNA molecules came. TCRdb ran MiXCR on the PCR reads and lists one entry per CDR3 protein. The data contain around 400,000 distinct CDR3 sequences, 39% of them seen just once; the ten biggest clones take up 7.6%. This clonotype was sampled from a girl aged 2 to 9 with multiple sclerosis. J is TRBJ2-5 and V is TRBV12-3 or TRBV12-4, with a tentative D call TRBD1 (6 bases). Sequencing input: blood. CDR3 residues: CASSLRQGRQETQYF. The CDR3, as DNA: TGTGCCAGCAGTTTAAGGCAGGGGCGACAAGAGACCCAGTACTTC.